This is a list of T cell receptor beta chains from one sample in a study of blood T cell repertoires in COVID-19. TCRdb keeps only in-frame clones here, not all; method: immunoSEQ multiplex PCR. This table has around 220,000 clones, roughly 86% appearing once. Sequenced: peripheral blood. The receptors derive from a woman aged 50 to 60 with COVID-19, enrolled during active disease. Each CDR3 is given with its conserved first and last residue. A D gene is named only where the DNA matches it firmly. Clone size appears in some rows only: once, few, many, or a class for an expanded clone.

J: TRBJ1-2; D: -; size: once; length: 15; V: TRBV27; CDR3: CASSSMRTSRYGYTF; DNA: TGTGCCAGCAGTTCAATGAGGACATCTCGCTATGGCTACACCTTC
J: TRBJ2-5; D: -; size: -; length: 13; V: TRBV7-6; CDR3: CASSLSSEETQYF; DNA: TGTGCCAGCAGCTTATCCAGTGAAGAGACCCAGTACTTC
J: TRBJ1-1; D: -; size: many; length: 14; V: TRBV11-3; CDR3: CASSFNRGTTEAFF; DNA: TGTGCCAGCAGCTTTAATAGGGGAACCACTGAAGCTTTCTTT
J: TRBJ1-4; D: -; size: -; length: 14; V: TRBV5-1; CDR3: CASSLASGQSKLFF; DNA: TGCGCCAGCAGCTTGGCCTCAGGACAGTCAAAACTGTTTTTT
J: TRBJ2-7; D: -; size: -; length: 15; V: TRBV6-5; CDR3: CASSRTGRGIYGQYF; DNA: TGTGCCAGCAGCCGGACGGGGAGAGGGATTTATGGGCAGTACTTC
J: TRBJ1-1; D: -; size: once; length: 14; V: TRBV29-1; CDR3: CSVSVDSTDTEAFF; DNA: TGCAGCGTCTCCGTGGACAGCACGGACACTGAAGCTTTCTTT
J: TRBJ1-5; D: -; size: -; length: 14; V: TRBV27; CDR3: CASSLRGSNQPQHF; DNA: TGTGCCAGCAGTTTAAGAGGCAGCAATCAGCCCCAGCATTTT
J: TRBJ1-2; D: -; size: once; length: 16; V: TRBV4-1; CDR3: CASSQVIGGTGYGYTF; DNA: TGCGCCAGCAGCCAAGTTATCGGGGGTACCGGCTATGGCTACACCTTC
J: TRBJ1-2; D: -; size: -; length: 11; V: TRBV14; CDR3: CASSRGNGYTF; DNA: TGTGCCAGCAGCCGAGGGAATGGCTACACCTTC
J: TRBJ2-1; D: TRBD2; size: -; length: 17; V: TRBV4-1; CDR3: CASSPSNGLAGNNEQFF; DNA: TGCGCCAGCAGCCCCTCTAATGGGCTAGCGGGGAACAATGAGCAGTTCTTC
J: TRBJ2-1; D: TRBD1; size: -; length: 14; V: TRBV10-1; CDR3: CASRRDRAGNEQFF; DNA: TGCGCCAGCAGGAGGGACAGGGCGGGCAATGAGCAGTTCTTC
J: TRBJ2-5; D: TRBD1; size: once; length: 13; V: TRBV4-1; CDR3: CASSHTRGETQYF; DNA: TGCGCCAGCAGCCACACCAGGGGGGAGACCCAGTACTTC
J: TRBJ2-2; D: TRBD2; size: -; length: 17; V: TRBV23-1; CDR3: CASSQSQRDGNTGELFF; DNA: TGCGCCAGCAGTCAATCGCAGCGGGACGGTAACACCGGGGAGCTGTTTTTT
J: TRBJ2-7; D: -; size: -; length: 12; V: TRBV7-8; CDR3: CASSRGVYEQYF; DNA: TGTGCCAGCAGCCGCGGGGTCTACGAGCAGTACTTC
J: TRBJ2-3; D: TRBD2; size: once; length: 15; V: TRBV4-3; CDR3: CASSQGAGGVDTQYF; DNA: TGCGCCAGCAGCCAAGGGGCTGGGGGGGTTGATACGCAGTATTTT